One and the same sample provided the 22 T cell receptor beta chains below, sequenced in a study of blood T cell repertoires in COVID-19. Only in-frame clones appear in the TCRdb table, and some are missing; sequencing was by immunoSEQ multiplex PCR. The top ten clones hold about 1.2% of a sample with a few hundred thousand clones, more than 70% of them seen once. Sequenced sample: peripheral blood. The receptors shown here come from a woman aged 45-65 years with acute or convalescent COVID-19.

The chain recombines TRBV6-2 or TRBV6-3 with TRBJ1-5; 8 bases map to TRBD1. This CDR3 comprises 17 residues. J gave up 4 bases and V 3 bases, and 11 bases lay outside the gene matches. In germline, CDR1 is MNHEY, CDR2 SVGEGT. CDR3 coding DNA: TGTGCCAGCAGTTATCGTCAGGACAGGGAGCCGAATCAGCCCCAGCATTTT. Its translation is CASSYRQDREPNQPQHF.

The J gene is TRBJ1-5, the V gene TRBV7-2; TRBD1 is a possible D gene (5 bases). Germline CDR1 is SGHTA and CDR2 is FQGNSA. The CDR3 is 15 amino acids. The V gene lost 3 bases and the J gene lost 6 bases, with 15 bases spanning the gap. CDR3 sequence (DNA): TGTGCCAGCAGCTTCCGACAGTCCCCTGCTCAGCCCCAGCATTTT. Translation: CASSFRQSPAQPQHF.

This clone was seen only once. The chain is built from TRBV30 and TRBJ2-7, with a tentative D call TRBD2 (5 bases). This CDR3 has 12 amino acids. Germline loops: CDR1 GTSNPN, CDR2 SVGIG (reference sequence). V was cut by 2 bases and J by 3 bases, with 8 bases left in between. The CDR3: CAWSPEGYEQYF. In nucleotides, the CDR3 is TGTGCCTGGAGTCCCGAGGGCTACGAGCAGTACTTC. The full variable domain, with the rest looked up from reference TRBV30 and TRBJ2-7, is SQTIHQWPATLVQPVGSPLSLECTVEGTSNPNLYWYRQAAGRGLQLLFYSVGIGQISSEVPQNLSASRPQDRQFILSSKKLLLSDSGFYLCAWSPEGYEQYFGPGTRLTVT.

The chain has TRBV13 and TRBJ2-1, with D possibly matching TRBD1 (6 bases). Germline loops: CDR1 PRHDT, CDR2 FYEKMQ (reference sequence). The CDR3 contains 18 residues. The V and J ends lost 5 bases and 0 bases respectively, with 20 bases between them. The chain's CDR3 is CASSTRITDRSSYNEQFF. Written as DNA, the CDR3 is TGTGCCAGCAGCACCCGTATCACCGACAGGAGCTCCTACAATGAGCAGTTCTTC.

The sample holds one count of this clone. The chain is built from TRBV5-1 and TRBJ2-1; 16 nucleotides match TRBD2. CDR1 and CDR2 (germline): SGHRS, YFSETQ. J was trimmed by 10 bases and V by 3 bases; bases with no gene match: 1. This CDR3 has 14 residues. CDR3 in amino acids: CASSSGLAGGEQFF. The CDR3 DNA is TGCGCCAGCAGCTCGGGACTAGCGGGAGGGGAGCAGTTCTTC.

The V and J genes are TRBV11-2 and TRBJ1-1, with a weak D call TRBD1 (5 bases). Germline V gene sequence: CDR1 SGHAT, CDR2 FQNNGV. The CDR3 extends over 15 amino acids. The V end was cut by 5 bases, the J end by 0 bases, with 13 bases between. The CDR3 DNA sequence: TGTGCCAGCAGCCCTCCTCAGGGCATGAACACTGAAGCTTTCTTT. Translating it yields CASSPPQGMNTEAFF.

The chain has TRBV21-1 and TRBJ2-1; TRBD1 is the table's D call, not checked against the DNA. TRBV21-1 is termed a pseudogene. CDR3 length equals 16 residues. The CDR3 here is CASSKEGTGGYNEQFF. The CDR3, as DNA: TGTGCCAGCAGCAAAGAAGGGACAGGGGGCTACAATGAGCAGTTCTTC.

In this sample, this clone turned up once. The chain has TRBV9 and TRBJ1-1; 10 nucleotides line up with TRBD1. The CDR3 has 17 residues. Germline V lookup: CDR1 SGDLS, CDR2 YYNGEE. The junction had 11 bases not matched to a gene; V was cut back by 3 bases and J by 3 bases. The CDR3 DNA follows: TGTGCCAGCAGCGGCGGGACAGGGGATGGGGGAGACACTGAAGCTTTCTTT. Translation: CASSGGTGDGGDTEAFF. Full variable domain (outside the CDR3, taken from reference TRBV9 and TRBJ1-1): DSGVTQTPKHLITATGQRVTLRCSPRSGDLSVYWYQQSLDQGLQFLIQYYNGEERAKGNILERFSAQQFPDLHSELNLSSLELGDSALYFCASSGGTGDGGDTEAFFGQGTRLTVV.

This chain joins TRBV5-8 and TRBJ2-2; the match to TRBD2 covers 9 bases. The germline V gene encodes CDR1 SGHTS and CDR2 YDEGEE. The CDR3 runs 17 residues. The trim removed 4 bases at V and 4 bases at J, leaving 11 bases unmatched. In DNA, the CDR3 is TGTGCCAGCAGCACAGGGACTAGCCAGGGCCCCACCGGGGAGCTGTTTTTT. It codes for CASSTGTSQGPTGELFF.

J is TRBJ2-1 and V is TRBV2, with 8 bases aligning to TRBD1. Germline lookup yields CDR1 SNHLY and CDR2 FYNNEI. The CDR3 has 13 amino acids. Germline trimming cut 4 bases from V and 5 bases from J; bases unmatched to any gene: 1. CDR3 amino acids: CASSGTGNNEQFF. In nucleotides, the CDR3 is TGTGCCAGCAGTGGGACAGGGAACAATGAGCAGTTCTTC.

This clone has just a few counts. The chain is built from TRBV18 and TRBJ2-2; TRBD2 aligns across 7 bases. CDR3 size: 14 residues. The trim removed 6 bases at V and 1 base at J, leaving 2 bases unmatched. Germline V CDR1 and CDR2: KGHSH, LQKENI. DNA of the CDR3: TGTGCCAGCTCCCAGCGGGAGAACACCGGGGAGCTGTTTTTT. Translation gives CASSQRENTGELFF.

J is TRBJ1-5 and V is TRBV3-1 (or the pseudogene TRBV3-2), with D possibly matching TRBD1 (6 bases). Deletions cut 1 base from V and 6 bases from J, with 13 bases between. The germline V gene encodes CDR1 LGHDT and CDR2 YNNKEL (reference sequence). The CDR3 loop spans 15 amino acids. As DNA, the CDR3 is TGTGCCAGCAGCCAAGGGCTTGGCAGGGGTCAGCCCCAGCATTTT. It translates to CASSQGLGRGQPQHF.

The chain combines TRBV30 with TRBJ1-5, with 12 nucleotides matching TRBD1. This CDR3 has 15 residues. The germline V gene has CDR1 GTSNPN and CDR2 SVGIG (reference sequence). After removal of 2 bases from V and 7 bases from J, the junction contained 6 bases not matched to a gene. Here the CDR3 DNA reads TGTGCCTGGAGTATGGGACAGGGGGCCCGACAGCCCCAGCATTTT. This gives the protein CAWSMGQGARQPQHF.

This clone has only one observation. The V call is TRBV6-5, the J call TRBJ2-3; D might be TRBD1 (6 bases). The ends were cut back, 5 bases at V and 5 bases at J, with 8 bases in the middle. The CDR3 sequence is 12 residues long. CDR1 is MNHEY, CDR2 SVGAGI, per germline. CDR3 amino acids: CASSPDRDTQYF. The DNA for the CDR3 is TGTGCCAGCAGTCCGGACAGAGATACGCAGTATTTT.

The CDR3 here is CASSFGGANGYTF. The CDR3 coding sequence is TGTGCCAGCAGCTTTGGGGGGGCGAATGGCTACACCTTC. The gene calls are TRBV5-4 and TRBJ1-2, with D possibly matching TRBD1 (6 bases). The CDR3 runs 13 residues. Trimming shortened V by 2 bases and J by 6 bases, and 11 bases separated the two germline ends. The germline V gene encodes CDR1 SGHNT and CDR2 YYREEE (reference sequence). The full variable domain, in which reference TRBV5-4 and TRBJ1-2 provide the parts outside the CDR3, is ETGVTQSPTHLIKTRGQQVTLRCSSQSGHNTVSWYQQALGQGPQFIFQYYREEENGRGNFPPRFSGLQFPNYSSELNVNALELDDSALYLCASSFGGANGYTFGSGTRLTVV.

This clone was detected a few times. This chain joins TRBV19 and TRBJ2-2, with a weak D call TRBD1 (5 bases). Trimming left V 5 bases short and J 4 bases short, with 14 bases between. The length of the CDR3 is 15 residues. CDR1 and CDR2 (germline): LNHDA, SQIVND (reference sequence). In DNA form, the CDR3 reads TGTGCCAGTAGTGGAGACAGAATCTCCACCGGGGAGCTGTTTTTT. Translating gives CASSGDRISTGELFF.

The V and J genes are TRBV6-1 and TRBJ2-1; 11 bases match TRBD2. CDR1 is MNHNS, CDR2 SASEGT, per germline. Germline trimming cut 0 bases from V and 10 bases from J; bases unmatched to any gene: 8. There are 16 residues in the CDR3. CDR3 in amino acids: CASSEAASGGFWEQFF. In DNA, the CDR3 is TGTGCCAGCAGTGAAGCTGCTAGCGGGGGGTTCTGGGAGCAGTTCTTC.

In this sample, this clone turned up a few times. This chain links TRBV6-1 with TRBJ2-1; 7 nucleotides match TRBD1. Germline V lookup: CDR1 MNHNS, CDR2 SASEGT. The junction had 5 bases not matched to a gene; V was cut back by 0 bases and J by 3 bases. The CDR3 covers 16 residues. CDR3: CASSEAVGQLYNEQFF. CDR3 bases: TGTGCCAGCAGTGAAGCCGTGGGACAGCTCTACAATGAGCAGTTCTTC.

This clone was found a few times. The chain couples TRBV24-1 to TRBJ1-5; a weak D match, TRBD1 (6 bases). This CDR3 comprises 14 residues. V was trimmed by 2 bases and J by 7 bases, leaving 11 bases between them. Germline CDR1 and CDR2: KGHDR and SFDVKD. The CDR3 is CATSDSGTTQPQHF. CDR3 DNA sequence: TGTGCCACCAGTGATTCCGGGACAACCCAGCCCCAGCATTTT.

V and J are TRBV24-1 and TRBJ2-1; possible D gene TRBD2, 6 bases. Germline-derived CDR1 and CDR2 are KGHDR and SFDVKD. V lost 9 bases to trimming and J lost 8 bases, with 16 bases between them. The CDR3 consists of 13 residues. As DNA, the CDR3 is TGTGCCACCCACAAACGGGACTTTGATGAGCAGTTCTTC. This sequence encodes CATHKRDFDEQFF.

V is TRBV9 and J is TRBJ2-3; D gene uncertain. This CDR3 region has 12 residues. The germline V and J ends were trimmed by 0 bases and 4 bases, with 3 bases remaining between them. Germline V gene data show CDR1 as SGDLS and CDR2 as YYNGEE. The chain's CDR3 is CASSVGADTQYF. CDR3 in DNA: TGTGCCAGCAGCGTAGGAGCAGATACGCAGTATTTT. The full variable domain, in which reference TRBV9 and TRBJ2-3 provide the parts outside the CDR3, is DSGVTQTPKHLITATGQRVTLRCSPRSGDLSVYWYQQSLDQGLQFLIQYYNGEERAKGNILERFSAQQFPDLHSELNLSSLELGDSALYFCASSVGADTQYFGPGTRLTVL.

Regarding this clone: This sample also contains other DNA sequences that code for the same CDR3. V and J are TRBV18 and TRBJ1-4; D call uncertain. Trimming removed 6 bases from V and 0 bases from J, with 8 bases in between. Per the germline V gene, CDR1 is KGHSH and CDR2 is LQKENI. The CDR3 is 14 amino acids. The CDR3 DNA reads TGTGCCAGCTCCCAAGGAGCAACTAATGAAAAACTGTTTTTT. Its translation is CASSQGATNEKLFF.